This section outlines one TCR beta chain sequence together with its context. This specimen includes other DNA sequences encoding the same CDR3. The data derive from a study of graft-versus-host responses after intestinal transplantation. Measured with immunoSEQ multiplex PCR; TCRdb has only the in-frame clones, and not every one. The data contain about 10,000 clones, 30% to 40% of them seen just once; the ten biggest clones take up about 5.8%. This specimen was alloreactive CD4+ T cells from a mixed lymphocyte reaction culture, taken before transplantation. The subset is: CFSE-low proliferating T cells sorted from roughly 6-day pre-transplant mixed lymphocyte reaction (GvH or HvG direction). The sequence came from a human patient who was an organ donor for intestinal transplantation.

The DNA for the CDR3 is TGTGCCAGCAGTGACCTTGGTGGACAGCGGTACTTC. Amino acids: CASSDLGGQRYF. The chain recombines TRBV25-1 with TRBJ2-7, with D perhaps TRBD1 (6 bases). This CDR3 comprises 12 residues. Germline lookup yields CDR1 MGHDK and CDR2 SYGVNS. V lost 3 bases, J lost 12 bases, and 15 bases lay in between.